The clone carrying this T cell receptor beta chain was observed a few times. This CDR3 is built from 17 residues. Trimming at V came to 4 bases and at J to 5 bases, leaving 11 bases not matched to a gene. These data originate in a study of T-cell memory formation after mild COVID-19. After 5'RACE with constant-segment primers, TCR alpha and TCR beta cDNA libraries carrying sample barcodes and UMIs were obtained. TCRdb passed the 5' RACE reads through MiXCR, listing each CDR3 protein once. The data show a few hundred thousand distinct CDR3 sequences, less than 20% seen once. Sequenced sample: PBMCs or a T cell subset sorted from them (not recorded which). This TCR was recovered from a man younger than 35 who had mild COVID-19 (a few samples of this study predate the infection). Cell type and time point are not known. The V and J genes are TRBV12-3 or TRBV12-4 and TRBJ2-3; 11 nucleotides line up with TRBD2. The CDR3 loop is CASSSLRLAGKRDTQYF. The CDR3 DNA follows: TGTGCCAGCAGTTCACTCCGACTAGCGGGGAAACGAGATACGCAGTATTTT.